What follows are 12 T cell receptor beta chains derived from one specimen sequenced in a study of shared clonotypes between healthy human individuals. The table came from immunoSEQ multiplex PCR; TCRdb's copy has only in-frame clones and leaves some out. The repertoire holds roughly 1,600,000 clones, with just under 99% as singletons. The sequencing sample was made of naive CD4+ T cells sorted from blood. As for subset: CD45RA+ positively selected. The receptors shown here come from a young man in good health.

The chain couples TRBV19 to TRBJ2-1; D unresolved. CDR1 is LNHDA and CDR2 is SQIVND in the germline V gene (reference sequence). The CDR3 extends over 16 amino acids. The ends were cut back, 0 bases at V and 5 bases at J, with 14 bases in the middle. The CDR3 region is CASSIDPSWIDNEQFF. The CDR3 DNA follows: TGTGCCAGTAGTATAGACCCTTCTTGGATCGACAATGAGCAGTTCTTC.

The genes are TRBV18 and TRBJ1-1, with 8 nucleotides matching TRBD1. This CDR3 is 14 amino acids long. V lost 3 bases and J lost 4; bases outside the gene matches: 4. Germline V gives CDR1 KGHSH, CDR2 LQKENI. The CDR3 protein is CASSPQQGVTEAFF. The DNA of the CDR3 is TGTGCCAGCTCACCCCAACAGGGGGTCACTGAAGCTTTCTTT.

The chain recombines TRBV28 with TRBJ2-7; 9 bases match TRBD1. Trimming at V came to 6 bases and at J to 4 bases, leaving 4 bases not matched to a gene. Germline values: CDR1 MDHEN, CDR2 SYDVKM. The CDR3 is 13 amino acids. In nucleotides, the CDR3 is TGTGCCAGCAGACCGGGACAGGGATACGAGCAGTACTTC. Translation: CASRPGQGYEQYF.

This clone was counted a single time. V usage is TRBV7-9 and J usage is TRBJ2-7; possible D gene TRBD1, 6 bases. This CDR3 contains 15 residues. The germline gives CDR1 SEHNR, CDR2 FQNEAQ (reference sequence). V was cut by 4 bases and J by 0 bases, with 13 bases left in between. The CDR3 nucleotides read TGTGCCAGCAGCTCCAGACAGGCGAGCTCCTACGAGCAGTACTTC. Protein: CASSSRQASSYEQYF.

The chain couples TRBV5-1 to TRBJ2-1; 11 bases align to TRBD2. Unmatched junction bases numbered 14, after V lost 4 bases and J lost 8 bases. This CDR3 region has 17 residues. CDR1 is SGHRS and CDR2 is YFSETQ in the germline V gene. The DNA of the CDR3 is TGCGCCAGCAGCGGGGGGTTTGGGACTAGCGGCGGCGATGAGCAGTTCTTC. Translation gives CASSGGFGTSGGDEQFF.

The V and J genes are TRBV18 and TRBJ2-2; D is perhaps TRBD1 (5 bases). V was trimmed by 6 bases and J by 7 bases, leaving 15 bases between them. The CDR3 extends over 14 amino acids. Germline V gene sequence: CDR1 KGHSH, CDR2 LQKENI. The CDR3 DNA reads TGTGCCAGCTCTCCCCCCCAGGGCATCGGGGAGCTGTTTTTT. Amino acids: CASSPPQGIGELFF.

The V call is TRBV28, the J call TRBJ2-7; the D gene is possibly TRBD2 (6 bases). Germline CDR1 reads MDHEN; CDR2 reads SYDVKM. V gave up 3 bases and J gave up 4 bases, with 10 bases separating them. This CDR3 has 13 amino acids. The CDR3 sequence: CASSFRREYEQYF. In DNA, the CDR3 is TGTGCCAGCAGTTTTCGCCGGGAGTACGAGCAGTACTTC.

V and J are TRBV19 and TRBJ2-7; unclear D gene. Germline assignment: CDR1 LNHDA and CDR2 SQIVND (reference sequence). V lost 7 bases and J 1 base, leaving 14 bases between the germline ends. This CDR3 spans 14 amino acids. The CDR3 DNA is TGTGCCAGTAAGTCGTCCCTGGGGTCCTACGAGCAGTACTTC. It specifies CASKSSLGSYEQYF.

As for this clone: In the same sample, other DNA sequences code for this CDR3. V gene TRBV28 combines with J gene TRBJ1-5; D gene ambiguous. CDR1 and CDR2 (germline): MDHEN, SYDVKM. This CDR3 spans 14 amino acids. Trimming cost V 2 bases and J 4 bases, with 9 bases left between them. The CDR3 region has the DNA TGTGCCAGCAGTTTAGGCCTGAGAAATCAGCCCCAGCATTTT. Amino acids: CASSLGLRNQPQHF. Full variable domain (outside the CDR3, taken from reference TRBV28 and TRBJ1-5): DVKVTQSSRYLVKRTGEKVFLECVQDMDHENMFWYRQDPGLGLRLIYFSYDVKMKEKGDIPEGYSVSREKKERFSLILESASTNQTSMYLCASSLGLRNQPQHFGDGTRLSIL.

The chain is built from TRBV28 and TRBJ2-3; 9 bases match TRBD1. CDR3 length: 13 residues. The germline CDR1 and CDR2 sequences are MDHEN and SYDVKM. Trimming cost V 6 bases and J 4 bases; bases outside gene matches: 2. The CDR3 sequence is CASRGQGADTQYF. CDR3 bases: TGTGCCAGCAGGGGACAGGGCGCAGATACGCAGTATTTT.

J is TRBJ2-7 and V is TRBV9; 7 bases are a match to TRBD2. The CDR3 runs to 15 residues. Germline trimming cut 0 bases from V and 2 bases from J; bases unmatched to any gene: 5. CDR1 and CDR2 from the germline V gene are SGDLS and YYNGEE. CDR3 protein: CASSVAAGVPYEQYF. The CDR3 DNA sequence: TGTGCCAGCAGCGTAGCCGCGGGAGTCCCCTACGAGCAGTACTTC.

This chain joins TRBV28 and TRBJ1-1; the D is unclear. This CDR3 has 13 amino acids. CDR1 and CDR2 (germline): MDHEN, SYDVKM. The germline V and J ends were trimmed by 6 bases and 5 bases, with 13 bases remaining between them. CDR3 nucleotides: TGTGCCAGCAGGGAGGGTGTTCGGACTGAAGCTTTCTTT. Its translation: CASREGVRTEAFF.